This T cell receptor beta chain was sequenced in a study of T cell repertoires in cytomegalovirus infection. Across the whole study: Based on public TCR beta signatures, there were indications of CMV infection and of a matching HLA type.

One entry per CDR3 protein, called by TCRdb with MiXCR from the reads. The data show fewer than 200,000 distinct CDR3 sequences, approximately 19% seen once. CDR1 is SGHNT and CDR2 is YENEEA in the germline V gene. This CDR3 region has 19 residues. The V end lost 5 bases, the J end lost 9 bases, and 29 bases lay between the germline ends. Study outcomes and limitations: HLA-C-restricted CMV-specific TCR beta clonotypes prevailed in the ex vivo response. Identification of carriers of CMV plus the relevant HLA was achieved through cumulative public TCR beta family frequency.

The table lists this clonotype with many counts. Antigen unknown. The chain couples TRBV11-3 to TRBJ1-6, with D possibly TRBD1 on 6 matching bases. Sequencing was carried out using PBMCs. The TCR was taken from a human donor in good health (CMV status not recorded). Some clones in this sample may be carry-over from other donors' samples. The CDR3 DNA reads TGTGCCAGCAGCACTTTTGGACCCACAGGGACCCGGGGTGCTTCACCCCTCCACTTT. Its translation: CASSTFGPTGTRGASPLHF.